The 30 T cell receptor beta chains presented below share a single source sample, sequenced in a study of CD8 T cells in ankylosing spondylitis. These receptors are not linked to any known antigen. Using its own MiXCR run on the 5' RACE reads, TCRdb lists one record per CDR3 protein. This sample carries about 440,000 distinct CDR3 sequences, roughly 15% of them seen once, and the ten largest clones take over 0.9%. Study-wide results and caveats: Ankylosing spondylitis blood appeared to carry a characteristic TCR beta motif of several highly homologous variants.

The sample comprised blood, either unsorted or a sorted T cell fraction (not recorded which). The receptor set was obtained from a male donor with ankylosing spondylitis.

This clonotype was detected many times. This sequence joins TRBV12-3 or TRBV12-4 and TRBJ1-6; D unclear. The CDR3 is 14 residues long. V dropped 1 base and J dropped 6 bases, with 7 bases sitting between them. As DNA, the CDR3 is TGTGCCAGCAGTTTAGGCGGTAGTAATTCACCCCTCCACTTT. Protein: CASSLGGSNSPLHF.

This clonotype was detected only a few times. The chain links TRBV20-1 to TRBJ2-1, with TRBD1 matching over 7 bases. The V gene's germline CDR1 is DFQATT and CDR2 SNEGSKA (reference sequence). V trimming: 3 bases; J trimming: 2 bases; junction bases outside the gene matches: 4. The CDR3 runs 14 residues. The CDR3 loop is CSASRDSTYNEQFF. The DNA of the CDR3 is TGCAGTGCTAGCCGGGACAGCACCTACAATGAGCAGTTCTTC.

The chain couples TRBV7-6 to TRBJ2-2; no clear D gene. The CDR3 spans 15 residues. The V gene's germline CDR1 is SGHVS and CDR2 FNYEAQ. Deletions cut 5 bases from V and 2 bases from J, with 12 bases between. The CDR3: CASSPSGLNTGELFF. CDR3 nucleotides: TGTGCCAGCAGCCCAAGTGGCTTAAACACCGGGGAGCTGTTTTTT. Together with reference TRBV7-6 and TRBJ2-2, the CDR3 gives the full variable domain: GAGVSQSPRYKVTKRGQDVALRCDPISGHVSLYWYRQALGQGPEFLTYFNYEAQQDKSGLPNDRFSAERPEGSISTLTIQRTEQRDSAMYRCASSPSGLNTGELFFGEGSRLTVL.

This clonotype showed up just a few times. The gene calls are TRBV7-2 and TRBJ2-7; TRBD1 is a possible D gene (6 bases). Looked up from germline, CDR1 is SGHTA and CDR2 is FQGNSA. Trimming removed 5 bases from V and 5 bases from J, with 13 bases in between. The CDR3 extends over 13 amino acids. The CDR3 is CASSPNRVHEQYF. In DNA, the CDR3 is TGTGCCAGCAGCCCTAACAGGGTTCACGAGCAGTACTTC.

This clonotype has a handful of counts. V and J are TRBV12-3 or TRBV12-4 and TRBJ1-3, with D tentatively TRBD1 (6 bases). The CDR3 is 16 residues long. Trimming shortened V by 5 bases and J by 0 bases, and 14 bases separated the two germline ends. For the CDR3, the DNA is TGTGCCAGCAGTCAATCAGGGGTTAGCTCTGGAAACACCATATATTTT. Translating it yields CASSQSGVSSGNTIYF.

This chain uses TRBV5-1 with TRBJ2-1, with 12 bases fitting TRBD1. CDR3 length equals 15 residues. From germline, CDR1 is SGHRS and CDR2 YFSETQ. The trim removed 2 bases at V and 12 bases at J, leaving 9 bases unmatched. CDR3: CASSLPGQGAQGQFF. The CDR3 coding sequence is TGCGCCAGCAGCTTACCGGGACAGGGGGCGCAGGGGCAGTTCTTC.

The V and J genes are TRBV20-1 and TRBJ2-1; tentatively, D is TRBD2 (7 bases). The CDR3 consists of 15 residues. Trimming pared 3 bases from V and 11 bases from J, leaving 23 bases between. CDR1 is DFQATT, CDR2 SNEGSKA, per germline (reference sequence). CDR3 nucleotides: TGCAGTGCTAGGATAGCGGGCTTAGGGGGACGTAAGCAGTTCTTC. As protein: CSARIAGLGGRKQFF.

As DNA, the CDR3 is TGTGCCATCAGTGAGTCGCCTTATGAAAAACTGTTTTTT. Protein: CAISESPYEKLFF. The J gene is TRBJ1-4, the V gene TRBV10-3, with D unresolved. With 0 bases removed from V and 6 bases from J, the gap between germline ends came to 5 bases. Germline V gives CDR1 ENHRY, CDR2 SYGVKD. The CDR3 totals 13 residues.

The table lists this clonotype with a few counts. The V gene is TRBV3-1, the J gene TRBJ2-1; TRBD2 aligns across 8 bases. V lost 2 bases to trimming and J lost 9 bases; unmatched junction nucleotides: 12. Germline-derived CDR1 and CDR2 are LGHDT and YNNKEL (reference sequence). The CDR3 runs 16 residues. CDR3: CASSQRFAAGVAEQFF. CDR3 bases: TGTGCCAGCAGCCAAAGATTTGCAGCGGGAGTTGCTGAGCAGTTCTTC.

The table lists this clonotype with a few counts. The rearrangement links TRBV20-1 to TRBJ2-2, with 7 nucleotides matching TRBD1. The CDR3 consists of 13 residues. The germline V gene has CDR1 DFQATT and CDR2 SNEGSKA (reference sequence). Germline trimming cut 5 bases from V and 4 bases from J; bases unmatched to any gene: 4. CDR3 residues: CSAVRQGTGELFF. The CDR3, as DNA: TGCAGTGCTGTCCGACAGGGCACCGGGGAGCTGTTTTTT.

The CDR3 DNA follows: TGTGCCAGCAGTTACTTAAACCCTGGGGCCAACGTCCTGACTTTC. It specifies CASSYLNPGANVLTF. V gene TRBV6-5 combines with J gene TRBJ2-6; D is unresolved. The CDR3 length is 15 residues. Trimming left V 1 base short and J 2 bases short, with 6 bases between. Germline CDR1 is MNHEY and CDR2 is SVGAGI.

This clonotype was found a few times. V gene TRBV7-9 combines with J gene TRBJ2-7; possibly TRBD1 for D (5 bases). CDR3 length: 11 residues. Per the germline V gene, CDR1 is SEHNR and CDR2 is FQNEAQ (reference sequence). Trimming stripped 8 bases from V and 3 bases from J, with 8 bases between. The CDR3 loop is CASGAIYEQYF. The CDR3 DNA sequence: TGTGCCAGCGGGGCCATCTACGAGCAGTACTTC.

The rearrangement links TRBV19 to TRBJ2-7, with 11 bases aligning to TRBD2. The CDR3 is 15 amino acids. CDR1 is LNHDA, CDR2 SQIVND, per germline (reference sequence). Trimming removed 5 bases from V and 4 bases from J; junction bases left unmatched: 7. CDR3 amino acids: CASSARLAGQYEQYF. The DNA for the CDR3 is TGTGCCAGTAGTGCAAGACTAGCGGGGCAATACGAGCAGTACTTC.

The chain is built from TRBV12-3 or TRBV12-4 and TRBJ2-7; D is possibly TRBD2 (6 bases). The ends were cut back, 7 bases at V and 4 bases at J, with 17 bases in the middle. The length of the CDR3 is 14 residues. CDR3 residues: CASTPGLEPYEQYF. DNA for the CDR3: TGTGCCAGCACCCCGGGACTTGAGCCTTACGAGCAGTACTTC.

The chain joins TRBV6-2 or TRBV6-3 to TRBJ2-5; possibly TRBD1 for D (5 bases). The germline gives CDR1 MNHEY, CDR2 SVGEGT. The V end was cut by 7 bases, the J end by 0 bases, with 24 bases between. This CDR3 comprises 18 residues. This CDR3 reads CASNTSPGHSKYQETQYF. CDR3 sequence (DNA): TGTGCCAGCAACACCTCCCCTGGACACTCCAAGTACCAAGAGACCCAGTACTTC.

CDR3 in amino acids: CASSPQHPYGYTF. The CDR3 DNA reads as TGCGCCAGCAGCCCGCAACACCCCTATGGCTACACCTTC. The chain recombines TRBV5-1 with TRBJ1-2, with D uncertain. The germline V and J ends were trimmed by 4 bases and 4 bases, with 11 bases remaining between them. Germline V lookup: CDR1 SGHRS, CDR2 YFSETQ. The CDR3 is made up of 13 amino acids.

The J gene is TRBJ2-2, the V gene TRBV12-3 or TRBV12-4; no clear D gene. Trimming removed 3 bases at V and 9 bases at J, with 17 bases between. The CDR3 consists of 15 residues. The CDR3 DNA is TGTGCCAGCAGTTTGGACGCGAGTGGCGTCCGGGAGCTGTTTTTT. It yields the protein CASSLDASGVRELFF.

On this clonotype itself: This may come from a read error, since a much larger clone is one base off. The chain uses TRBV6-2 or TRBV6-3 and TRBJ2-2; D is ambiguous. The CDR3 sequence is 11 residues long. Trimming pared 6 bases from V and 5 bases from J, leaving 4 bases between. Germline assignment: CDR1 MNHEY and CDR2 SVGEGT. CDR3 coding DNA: TGTGCCAGCAGACGGACCGGGGAGCTGTTTTTT. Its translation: CASRRTGELFF.

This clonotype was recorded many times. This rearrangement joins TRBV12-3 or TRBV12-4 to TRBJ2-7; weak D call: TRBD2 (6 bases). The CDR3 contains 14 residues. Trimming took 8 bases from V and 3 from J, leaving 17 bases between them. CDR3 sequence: CASGIRLDGYEQYF. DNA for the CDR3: TGTGCCAGCGGAATCCGACTAGACGGCTACGAGCAGTACTTC.

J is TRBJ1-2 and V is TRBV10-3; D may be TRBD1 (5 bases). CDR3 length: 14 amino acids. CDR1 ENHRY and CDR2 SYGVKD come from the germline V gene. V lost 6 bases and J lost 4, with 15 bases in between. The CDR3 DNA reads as TGTGCCATCAGGGACGGACGGGGGGGCTATGGCTACACCTTC. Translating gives CAIRDGRGGYGYTF.

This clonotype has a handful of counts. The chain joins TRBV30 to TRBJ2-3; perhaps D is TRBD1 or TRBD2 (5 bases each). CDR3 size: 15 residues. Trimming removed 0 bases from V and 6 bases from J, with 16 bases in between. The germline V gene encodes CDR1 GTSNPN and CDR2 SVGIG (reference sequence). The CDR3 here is CAWSVRGARGDTQYF. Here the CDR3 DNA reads TGTGCCTGGAGTGTACGAGGGGCCCGGGGTGATACGCAGTATTTT.

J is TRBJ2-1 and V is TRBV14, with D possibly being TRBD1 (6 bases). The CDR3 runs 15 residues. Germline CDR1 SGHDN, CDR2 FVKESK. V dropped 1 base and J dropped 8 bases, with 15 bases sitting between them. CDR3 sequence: CASSQVPRGGYEQFF. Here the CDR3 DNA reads TGTGCCAGCAGCCAAGTTCCCAGGGGTGGATATGAGCAGTTCTTC.

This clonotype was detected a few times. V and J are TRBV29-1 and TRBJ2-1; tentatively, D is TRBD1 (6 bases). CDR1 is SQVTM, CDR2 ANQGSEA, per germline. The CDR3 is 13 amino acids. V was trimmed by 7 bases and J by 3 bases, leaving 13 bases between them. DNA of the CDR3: TGCAGCGCCCGGACAGAGATCTACAATGAGCAGTTCTTC. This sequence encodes CSARTEIYNEQFF.

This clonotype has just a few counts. The CDR3, as DNA: TGCAGTACAAGAAGGCTGCCGAGCAATCAGCCCCAGCATTTT. Translated, it gives CSTRRLPSNQPQHF. The V call is TRBV20-1, the J call TRBJ1-5, with D hard to call. V was shortened by 8 bases and J by 1 base, with 15 bases between the two germline ends. This CDR3 contains 14 residues. Germline V lookup: CDR1 DFQATT, CDR2 SNEGSKA (reference sequence).

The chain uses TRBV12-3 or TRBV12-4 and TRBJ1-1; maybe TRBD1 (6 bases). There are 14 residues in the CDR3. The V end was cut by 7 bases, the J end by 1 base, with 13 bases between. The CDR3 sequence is CASTPTGTNTEAFF. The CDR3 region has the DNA TGTGCCAGCACTCCGACAGGTACGAACACTGAAGCTTTCTTT.

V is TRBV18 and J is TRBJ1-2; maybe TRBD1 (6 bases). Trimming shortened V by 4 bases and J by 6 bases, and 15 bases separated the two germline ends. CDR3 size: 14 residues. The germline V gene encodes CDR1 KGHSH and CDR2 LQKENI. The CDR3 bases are TGTGCCAGCTCACTAACACCAGGGGAGGATGGCTACACCTTC. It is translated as CASSLTPGEDGYTF.

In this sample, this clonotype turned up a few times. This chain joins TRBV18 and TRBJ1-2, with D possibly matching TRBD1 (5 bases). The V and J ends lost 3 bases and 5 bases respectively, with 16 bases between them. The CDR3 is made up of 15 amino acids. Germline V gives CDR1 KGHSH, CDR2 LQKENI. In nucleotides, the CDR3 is TGTGCCAGCTCACCCGTCGCAGGGACTTTATATGGCTACACCTTC. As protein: CASSPVAGTLYGYTF.

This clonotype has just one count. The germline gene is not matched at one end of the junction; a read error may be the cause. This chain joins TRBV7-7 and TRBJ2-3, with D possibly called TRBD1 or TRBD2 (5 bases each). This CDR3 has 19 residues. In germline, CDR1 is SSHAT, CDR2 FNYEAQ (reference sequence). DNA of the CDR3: TGTGCTAGCAGCTTAGCCGGGCACCCACGGGACGCAGGTACAGATACGCAGTATTTT. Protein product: CASSLAGHPRDAGTDTQYF.

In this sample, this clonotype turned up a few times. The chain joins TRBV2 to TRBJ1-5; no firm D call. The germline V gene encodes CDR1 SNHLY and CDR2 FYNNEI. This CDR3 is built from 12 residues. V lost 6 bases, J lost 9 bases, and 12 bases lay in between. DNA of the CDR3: TGTGCCAGCAGGACCGACCTGGGGCCCCAGCATTTT. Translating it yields CASRTDLGPQHF.

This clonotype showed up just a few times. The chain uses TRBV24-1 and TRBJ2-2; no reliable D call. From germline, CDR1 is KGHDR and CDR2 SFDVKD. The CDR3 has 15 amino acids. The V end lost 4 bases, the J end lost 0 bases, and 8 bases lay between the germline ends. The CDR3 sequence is CATSDPTPNTGELFF. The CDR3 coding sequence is TGTGCCACCAGTGACCCGACACCGAACACCGGGGAGCTGTTTTTT.